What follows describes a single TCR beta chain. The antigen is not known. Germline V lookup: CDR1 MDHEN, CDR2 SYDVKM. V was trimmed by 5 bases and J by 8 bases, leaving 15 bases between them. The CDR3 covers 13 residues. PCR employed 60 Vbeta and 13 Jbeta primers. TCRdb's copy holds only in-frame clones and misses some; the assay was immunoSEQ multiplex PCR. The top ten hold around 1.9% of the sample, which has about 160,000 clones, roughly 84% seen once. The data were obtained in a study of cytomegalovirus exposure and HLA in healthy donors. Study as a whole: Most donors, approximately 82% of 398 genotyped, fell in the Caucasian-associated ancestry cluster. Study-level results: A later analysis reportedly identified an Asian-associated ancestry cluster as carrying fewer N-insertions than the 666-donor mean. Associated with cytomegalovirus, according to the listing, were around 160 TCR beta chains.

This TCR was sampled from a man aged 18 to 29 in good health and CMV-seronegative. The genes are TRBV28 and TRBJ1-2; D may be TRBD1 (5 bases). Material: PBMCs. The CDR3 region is CASSPGTAGGYTF. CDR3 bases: TGTGCCAGCAGTCCCGGGACCGCGGGGGGCTACACCTTC.